These T cell receptor beta chains were read from a single sample in a study of T cell repertoires in cytomegalovirus infection. TCRdb analysed the reads with MiXCR anew, one entry per CDR3 protein. The table lists roughly 190,000 distinct CDR3 sequences, roughly 9.8% of them singletons. Material for sequencing was PBMCs. Receptors originate from a human donor in good health (CMV status not recorded). Some clones in this sample may be carry-over from other donors' samples. The CDR3 runs from the conserved cysteine through the conserved F or W. D genes are given only for firm matches. Not all rows give a size; the values are once, few, many and, for expanded clones, a class.

J gene: TRBJ1-1
V gene: TRBV14
D gene: TRBD1
clone size: .
CDR3 DNA: TGTGCCAGCAGCCAAGGGGGACAGGGGCGAGCTTTCTTT
CDR3 protein: CASSQGGQGRAFF

J gene: TRBJ1-6
V gene: TRBV6-2/TRBV6-3
D gene: .
clone size: many
CDR3 DNA: TGTGCCAGTGGAACAGGGATTTCTTCACCCCTCCACTTT
CDR3 protein: CASGTGISSPLHF

J gene: TRBJ1-1
V gene: TRBV20-1
D gene: .
clone size: .
CDR3 DNA: TGCAGTGCCAGAGGGGGGCGAACGGCTGAAGCTTTCTTT
CDR3 protein: CSARGGRTAEAFF

J gene: TRBJ2-1
V gene: TRBV14
D gene: .
clone size: many
CDR3 DNA: TGTGCCAGCAGCCCCCGGGCAAACTCCTACAATGAGCAGTTCTTC
CDR3 protein: CASSPRANSYNEQFF

J gene: TRBJ2-1
V gene: TRBV28
D gene: .
clone size: .
CDR3 DNA: TGTGCCAGCAGATTGGACCCGGGCTACAATGAGCAGTTCTTC
CDR3 protein: CASRLDPGYNEQFF

J gene: TRBJ2-2
V gene: TRBV7-3
D gene: .
clone size: many
CDR3 DNA: TGTGCCAGCAGCATGGACCGCTCGGGTCGATCCGGGGAGCTGTTTTTT
CDR3 protein: CASSMDRSGRSGELFF

J gene: TRBJ2-1
V gene: TRBV14
D gene: TRBD2
clone size: few
CDR3 DNA: TGTGCCAGCACTGGACTAGCGGTGCCCTACAATGAGCAGTTCTTC
CDR3 protein: CASTGLAVPYNEQFF

J gene: TRBJ2-1
V gene: TRBV10-3
D gene: .
clone size: many
CDR3 DNA: TGTGCCATCAGAATCTGGCCAGGCCAAAATGAGCAGTTCTTC
CDR3 protein: CAIRIWPGQNEQFF

J gene: TRBJ2-7
V gene: TRBV7-2
D gene: .
clone size: many
CDR3 DNA: TGTGCCAGCAGCTTAGTTTCCTACGAGCAGTACTTC
CDR3 protein: CASSLVSYEQYF

J gene: TRBJ2-7
V gene: TRBV25-1
D gene: .
clone size: many
CDR3 DNA: TGTGCCAGCAGTGAACAGACATACGAGCAGTACTTC
CDR3 protein: CASSEQTYEQYF

J gene: TRBJ1-2
V gene: TRBV7-2
D gene: .
clone size: many
CDR3 DNA: TGTGCCAGCAGCTTGGTGGGGGCTTCTGACTATGGCTACACCTTC
CDR3 protein: CASSLVGASDYGYTF

J gene: TRBJ2-1
V gene: TRBV12-3/TRBV12-4
D gene: TRBD1
clone size: .
CDR3 DNA: TGTGCCAGCAGTTTAGAGCAGGGGGCATGGAATGAGCAGTTCTTC
CDR3 protein: CASSLEQGAWNEQFF

J gene: TRBJ1-5
V gene: TRBV15
D gene: .
clone size: many
CDR3 DNA: TGTGCCACCAGCAGACAGGGTAGCAATCAGCCCCAGCATTTT
CDR3 protein: CATSRQGSNQPQHF

J gene: TRBJ1-1
V gene: TRBV14
D gene: .
clone size: .
CDR3 DNA: TGTGCCAGCAGCACCTCTGGGATGGCCACTGAAGCTTTCTTT
CDR3 protein: CASSTSGMATEAFF

J gene: TRBJ1-1
V gene: TRBV7-3
D gene: .
clone size: many
CDR3 DNA: TGTGCCAGCAGCTTAATCGGCGAGGGTGAAGCTTTCTTT
CDR3 protein: CASSLIGEGEAFF

J gene: TRBJ1-2
V gene: TRBV11-2
D gene: TRBD1
clone size: few
CDR3 DNA: TGTGCCAGCAGCTTAGTGCGGGACAGGGGGCTTGGCTACGCCTTC
CDR3 protein: CASSLVRDRGLGYAF

J gene: TRBJ2-5
V gene: TRBV19
D gene: TRBD1
clone size: many
CDR3 DNA: TGTGCCAGTAGTATAGGGGCCCCGGGACAGGGGGCACGGGAGACCCAGTACTTC
CDR3 protein: CASSIGAPGQGARETQYF

J gene: TRBJ2-5
V gene: TRBV23-1
D gene: .
clone size: .
CDR3 DNA: TGCGCCAGCAGTCAATCCGTCAGGGGGGTGCAACAAGAGACCCAGTACTTC
CDR3 protein: CASSQSVRGVQQETQYF

J gene: TRBJ2-3
V gene: TRBV5-1
D gene: .
clone size: few
CDR3 DNA: TGCGCCAGCGCACTTCAGACGGGATACACAGATACGCAGTATTTT
CDR3 protein: CASALQTGYTDTQYF

J gene: TRBJ2-7
V gene: TRBV4-3
D gene: TRBD2
clone size: many
CDR3 DNA: TGCGCCAGCAGCCAAGAGCCGGCGGGAGGTGTCTACGAGCAGTACTTC
CDR3 protein: CASSQEPAGGVYEQYF

J gene: TRBJ2-5
V gene: TRBV29-1
D gene: .
clone size: .
CDR3 DNA: TGCAGCGTTGAAGGGGGTCAGTACCGGGCACCGCAAGAGACCCAGTACTTC
CDR3 protein: CSVEGGQYRAPQETQYF

J gene: TRBJ2-2
V gene: TRBV5-1
D gene: .
clone size: few
CDR3 DNA: TGCGCCAGCAGCTTGCGGTGGAGCGGCGCTGCGAACACCGGGGAGCTGTTTTTT
CDR3 protein: CASSLRWSGAANTGELFF

J gene: TRBJ2-1
V gene: TRBV28
D gene: TRBD2
clone size: many
CDR3 DNA: TGTGCCAGCAGGGGTAGCGGGGGACCCACCTACAATGAGCAGTTCTTC
CDR3 protein: CASRGSGGPTYNEQFF

J gene: TRBJ2-4
V gene: TRBV4-2
D gene: TRBD2
clone size: many
CDR3 DNA: TGTGCCAGCAGCCAAGATAGAGCGGGGCAAAAAAACATTCAGTACTTC
CDR3 protein: CASSQDRAGQKNIQYF

J gene: TRBJ1-2
V gene: TRBV7-2
D gene: TRBD1
clone size: many
CDR3 DNA: TGTGCCAGCAGCCCACAGGGGAAGGGCTATGGCTACACCTTC
CDR3 protein: CASSPQGKGYGYTF

J gene: TRBJ2-3
V gene: TRBV4-3
D gene: TRBD2
clone size: few
CDR3 DNA: TGCGCCAGCAGCCAAGGAAGCGGGGTAGCCCCAGATACGCAGTATTTT
CDR3 protein: CASSQGSGVAPDTQYF

J gene: TRBJ2-7
V gene: TRBV7-2
D gene: TRBD1
clone size: many
CDR3 DNA: TGTGCCAGCAGCCCAGATCCTAGACAGGGGCGCGGGTACGAGCAGTACTTC
CDR3 protein: CASSPDPRQGRGYEQYF

J gene: TRBJ2-7
V gene: TRBV12-3/TRBV12-4
D gene: .
clone size: many
CDR3 DNA: TGTGCCAGCAGCAGACATGCCTACGAGCAGTACTTC
CDR3 protein: CASSRHAYEQYF

J gene: TRBJ2-1
V gene: TRBV7-6
D gene: .
clone size: .
CDR3 DNA: TGTGCCAGCAGCTCCCGGGGCAGTTATGAGCAGTTCTTC
CDR3 protein: CASSSRGSYEQFF

J gene: TRBJ2-1
V gene: TRBV7-2
D gene: TRBD2
clone size: many
CDR3 DNA: TGTGCCAGCAGGCAGGCCGGGACTAGCTTCAATGAGCAGTTCTTC
CDR3 protein: CASRQAGTSFNEQFF

J gene: TRBJ2-3
V gene: TRBV7-2
D gene: .
clone size: many
CDR3 DNA: TGTGCCAGCAGCTTGAGAGCGGGTTCTAGCACAGATACGCAGTATTTT
CDR3 protein: CASSLRAGSSTDTQYF

J gene: TRBJ2-1
V gene: TRBV19
D gene: .
clone size: many
CDR3 DNA: TGTGCCAGTAGTATCCAGGGACCCAATGAGCAGTTCTTC
CDR3 protein: CASSIQGPNEQFF

J gene: TRBJ2-1
V gene: TRBV7-3
D gene: TRBD2
clone size: .
CDR3 DNA: TGTGCCAGCAGCTTAAATCGACGGGAGGGCCAGGATGAGCAGTTCTTC
CDR3 protein: CASSLNRREGQDEQFF

J gene: TRBJ1-2
V gene: TRBV3-1
D gene: .
clone size: .
CDR3 DNA: TGTGCCAGCAGCTCGACGGACGGGGGTCACTATGGCTACACCTTC
CDR3 protein: CASSSTDGGHYGYTF

J gene: TRBJ2-4
V gene: TRBV18
D gene: TRBD1
clone size: many
CDR3 DNA: TGTGCCAGCTCACCTGGGACAGGGGAAAACATTCAGTACTTC
CDR3 protein: CASSPGTGENIQYF

J gene: TRBJ2-5
V gene: TRBV7-2
D gene: TRBD1
clone size: many
CDR3 DNA: TGTGCCAGCAGCCGGGACAGGGGAGAGACCCAGTACTTC
CDR3 protein: CASSRDRGETQYF

J gene: TRBJ1-2
V gene: TRBV7-2
D gene: .
clone size: many
CDR3 DNA: TGTGCCAGCAGCTTAAGACAGGACTATGGCTACACCTTC
CDR3 protein: CASSLRQDYGYTF

J gene: TRBJ2-7
V gene: TRBV7-2
D gene: .
clone size: .
CDR3 DNA: TGTGCCAGCAGCTTCGACCAGGGCAGATCGTACGAGCAGTACTTC
CDR3 protein: CASSFDQGRSYEQYF

J gene: TRBJ2-3
V gene: TRBV6-2/TRBV6-3
D gene: .
clone size: many
CDR3 DNA: TGTGCCAGCAGTTACTCGAGGATCACAGATACGCAGTATTTT
CDR3 protein: CASSYSRITDTQYF

J gene: TRBJ1-4
V gene: TRBV7-2
D gene: .
clone size: many
CDR3 DNA: TGTGCCAGCAGCTTAATGGATCCAGGGAATGAAAAACTGTTTTTT
CDR3 protein: CASSLMDPGNEKLFF

J gene: TRBJ1-5
V gene: TRBV19
D gene: .
clone size: few
CDR3 DNA: TGTGCCAGTAGTATAGATGGGGCAATCATTCCGCCCCAGCATTTT
CDR3 protein: CASSIDGAIIPPQHF

J gene: TRBJ2-1
V gene: TRBV7-2
D gene: .
clone size: .
CDR3 DNA: TGTGCCAGCAGCTTAGACTGGGGCCGACAGTTCTTC
CDR3 protein: CASSLDWGRQFF

J gene: TRBJ1-1
V gene: TRBV19
D gene: .
clone size: few
CDR3 DNA: TGTGCCAGTAGTATCAAGCGAAACACTGAAGCTTTCTTT
CDR3 protein: CASSIKRNTEAFF

J gene: TRBJ2-4
V gene: TRBV19
D gene: .
clone size: .
CDR3 DNA: TGTGCCAGTAGTGCAAACACAGGAACCGGGGGTAACATTCAGTACTTC
CDR3 protein: CASSANTGTGGNIQYF

J gene: TRBJ2-7
V gene: TRBV4-1
D gene: .
clone size: many
CDR3 DNA: TGCGCCAGCAGCCAAGCACCGACAGCGGACTACGAGCAGTACTTC
CDR3 protein: CASSQAPTADYEQYF

J gene: TRBJ2-1
V gene: TRBV11-2
D gene: TRBD2
clone size: many
CDR3 DNA: TGTGCCAGCACACCATTAGCGGGGGGGCTCTTTGAGCAGTTCTTC
CDR3 protein: CASTPLAGGLFEQFF

J gene: TRBJ1-1
V gene: TRBV18
D gene: TRBD1
clone size: .
CDR3 DNA: TGTGCCAGCTCACAAGGACAGGGTATGACTGAAGCTTTCTTT
CDR3 protein: CASSQGQGMTEAFF

J gene: TRBJ2-7
V gene: TRBV3-1
D gene: .
clone size: .
CDR3 DNA: TGTGCCAGCAGCCAGCGCACAGGGAGCCACGAGCAGTACTTC
CDR3 protein: CASSQRTGSHEQYF

J gene: TRBJ2-1
V gene: TRBV6-6
D gene: .
clone size: .
CDR3 DNA: TGTGCCAGCAGTCCCGGTAGAGTGTTCTCCTACAATGAGCAGTTCTTC
CDR3 protein: CASSPGRVFSYNEQFF

J gene: TRBJ2-7
V gene: TRBV5-4
D gene: .
clone size: .
CDR3 DNA: TGTGCCAGCAGCTTGGAAAGAGCGGACTCCTACGAGCAGTACTTC
CDR3 protein: CASSLERADSYEQYF

J gene: TRBJ2-7
V gene: TRBV7-3
D gene: .
clone size: .
CDR3 DNA: TGTGCCAGCAGCTTAAAAATCGGGTACGAGCAGTACTTC
CDR3 protein: CASSLKIGYEQYF

J gene: TRBJ1-1
V gene: TRBV28
D gene: .
clone size: .
CDR3 DNA: TGTGCCAGCAGTTTACACATCAGGGTCCCGGCAGTTTTCTTT
CDR3 protein: CASSLHIRVPAVFF